In this sample, the clone carrying this T cell receptor beta chain turned up many times. Its specificity is not known. These data are taken from a study of T cells in Graves' hyperthyroidism and ophthalmopathy. Study-level findings and limits: Within blood appeared most thyroid clonotypes that had expanded above 0.001.

This CDR3 spans 14 amino acids. The germline gives CDR1 LGHDT, CDR2 YNNKEL (reference sequence). The germline V and J ends were trimmed by 1 base and 2 bases, with 9 bases remaining between them. TCR beta CDR3 regions were amplified from RNA transcripts. Primed by the HTBI set, a first-round RT-PCR was run on the TCR CDR3. MiXCR, applied by TCRdb to the multiplex PCR reads, yields one record per CDR3 protein. Of under 300,000 distinct CDR3 sequences listed, about 15% are singletons. Among the patients, aged 18 to 65, hyperthyroidism was newly diagnosed and had lasted under 2 months. On the basis of clinical symptoms, serum thyroxine and TRAb, thyroid ultrasound and orbital computed tomography, diagnoses were made. The authors took PBMCs from 8.5 to 10 ml fresh peripheral blood.

The clonotype comes from a middle-aged woman with Graves' hyperthyroidism that later progressed to Graves' ophthalmopathy. J is TRBJ2-7 and V is TRBV3-1; weak D call: TRBD1 (5 bases). Sequencing was performed on blood. The CDR3: CASSQGQSTYEQYF. The CDR3 coding sequence is TGTGCCAGCAGCCAAGGACAGTCTACCTACGAGCAGTACTTC.